This T cell receptor (beta chain) was recovered during a study of T-cell reconstitution after alpha-beta-depleted transplantation in children. This clonotype has a count of ten or more. TCRbeta library construction was performed incorporating unique molecular identifiers. TCRdb reanalysed the PCR reads using MiXCR and keeps one entry per CDR3 protein. The sample records about 540,000 distinct CDR3 sequences, roughly 18% being singletons. This CDR3 region has 15 residues. The germline V and J ends were trimmed by 9 bases and 4 bases, with 20 bases remaining between them. In germline, CDR1 is LGHNA, CDR2 YNFKEQ.

The receptor was derived from a human donor who donated a stem cell graft to a child with acute lymphoblastic leukemia. The V gene is TRBV4-2, the J gene TRBJ2-3; weak D call: TRBD2 (7 bases). Sequences were derived from PBMCs from the stem cell graft donor, sampled from the stem cell graft. CDR3 sequence (DNA): TGTGCCAGTACCGTCGTGGGAGGGGGAGCAGATACGCAGTATTTT. Translation: CASTVVGGGADTQYF.